The present entry profiles one TCR beta chain with its context. Its cognate antigen has yet to be identified. Base qualities are not recorded, but no much larger clone differs from it by a single base. As encoded in the germline V gene, CDR1 is SGHTA while CDR2 is FQGNSA. V and J lose 1 base and 3 bases, and a span of 4 bases separates them. From the cysteine up to the phenylalanine, the CDR3 has a length of 13 residues. Solely the CDR3 DNA is kept, with 39 bases framed from the first base. Whole blood was collected in K2EDTA tubes by collaborating institutions according to the institutions' own protocols. For TCRbeta analysis, collaborators shipped samples in one of three forms: frozen whole blood, isolated PBMCs, or DNA extracted from either of those sample types. The sample is drawn from a study of blood T cell repertoires in COVID-19 (dated by TCRdb to the early 2020s). Regarding the complete study: Collaborator samples came from the United States, Italy and Spain and covered acute and convalescent phases of COVID-19. The material from the prospective study consisted of cDNA or gDNA derived from T cells, B-cell-depleted T cells, or PBMCs. Subjects who had been exposed to COVID-19, were actively infected with it, or had recovered from it provided the deeply sampled blood TCRbeta repertoires that made up the dataset. The repertoires were made available in a free public database intended to serve as a resource for research on the immune response to SARS-CoV-2. The samples were drawn from two sources: the first 160 participants of the ongoing ImmuneRACE study, and fewer than 1,500 subjects contributed by 6 global collaborators. A de-identified subject ID, COVID-19 status, age in years and sex were almost always included in the sample metadata. HLA class I and class II types, where available, came from metadata supplied by the sample provider rather than from assay-based typing. The study at large found these results: The amount of clinical and demographic metadata varied by source and participant and was provided uncurated.

The immunoSEQ Assay, a bias-controlled multiplex PCR, was used to amplify TCRbeta CDR3 regions from genomic DNA. On the study's bioinformatics: The number of nucleated cells in each sample was estimated by amplification of reference gene primers within the assay. To quantify the absolute abundance of each unique TCRbeta CDR3 rearrangement, sequence reads were collapsed and filtered. For each sample, productive Simpson clonality was calculated by taking the square root of Simpson's diversity index across productive rearrangements. This immuneACCESS table, as held by TCRdb, lists in-frame sequences with V and J called but not all clones. Of the missing ones, under half trace to an unresolved V gene in checked studies; the others have no known cause. That table supplies the V and J calls and clone size; D and trimming were determined from the DNA. Within this sample are a few hundred thousand clones, with around 87% of them counted one time only. The top ten clones comprise around 2.5% of the sample.

The chain employs TRBV7-2 and TRBJ2-1; confidence is insufficient to name the D gene. This TCR was sampled from a woman in her 50s with acute or convalescent COVID-19. Sequencing used peripheral blood. CDR3 reads: CASSLDFYNEQFF. Read as DNA, the sequence is TGTGCCAGCAGCTTAGACTTCTACAATGAGCAGTTCTTC. The full variable domain, completed from the reference TRBV7-2 and TRBJ2-1 proteins outside the CDR3, reads GAGVSQSPSNKVTEKGKDVELRCDPISGHTALYWYRQSLGQGLEFLIYFQGNSAPDKSGLPSDRFSAERTGGSVSTLTIQRTQQEDSAVYLCASSLDFYNEQFFGPGTRLTVL.